The 15 T cell receptor beta chains presented below share a single source sample, sequenced in a study of blood T cell repertoires in COVID-19. Profiling relied on immunoSEQ multiplex PCR, and the TCRdb table lists in-frame clones only, not all of them. The top ten clones hold about 2.9% of a sample with around 130,000 clones, 75% to 85% of them seen once. The sample was peripheral blood. All receptors come from a man in his fifties with acute or convalescent COVID-19.

The V gene is TRBV27, the J gene TRBJ2-5; TRBD1 aligns across 8 bases. The length of the CDR3 is 15 residues. V shed 2 bases, J shed 5 bases, and the junction held 7 bases outside the gene matches. CDR1 MNHEY and CDR2 SMNVEV come from the germline V gene (reference sequence). CDR3 amino acids: CASSLSQGAMETQYF. Here the CDR3 DNA reads TGTGCCAGCAGTTTAAGCCAGGGGGCGATGGAGACCCAGTACTTC.

The chain combines TRBV4-1 with TRBJ2-3, with 10 bases that match TRBD2. The V gene end was trimmed by 4 bases and the J gene end by 3 bases; junction bases not matched to a gene: 16. Germline CDR1 MGHRA, CDR2 YSYEKL. The CDR3 runs 19 residues. The CDR3 loop reads CASSPQASGSPTKTDTQYF. The CDR3 bases are TGCGCCAGCAGCCCCCAAGCTAGCGGGAGTCCAACGAAGACAGATACGCAGTATTTT.

The rearrangement uses TRBV28 and TRBJ2-2, with 12 nucleotides matching TRBD2. The CDR3 is made up of 16 amino acids. V gave up 3 bases and J gave up 6 bases; unmatched junction bases: 5. In germline, CDR1 is MDHEN, CDR2 SYDVKM. CDR3 residues: CASSFATSGRPGELFF. The CDR3 DNA reads as TGTGCCAGCAGTTTCGCTACTAGCGGGAGGCCCGGGGAGCTGTTTTTT.

The genes are TRBV2 and TRBJ2-2, with D perhaps matching TRBD2 (6 bases). V was trimmed by 6 bases and J by 3 bases, leaving 14 bases between them. CDR1 SNHLY and CDR2 FYNNEI come from the germline V gene. This CDR3 comprises 15 residues. As DNA, the CDR3 is TGTGCCAGCAGGCCCCGGGACTCCTACACCGGGGAGCTGTTTTTT. Translated, it gives CASRPRDSYTGELFF.

This clone was observed once. The chain combines TRBV5-1 with TRBJ1-1, with D perhaps TRBD1 (5 bases). The CDR3 sequence is 15 residues long. Trimming left V 7 bases short and J 0 bases short, with 16 bases between. Germline V CDR1 and CDR2: SGHRS, YFSETQ. This chain's CDR3 is CASLVGGNMNTEAFF. The DNA for the CDR3 is TGCGCCAGCTTGGTCGGGGGAAATATGAACACTGAAGCTTTCTTT.

This sequence joins TRBV7-6 and TRBJ2-3, with TRBD1 matching over 8 bases. CDR3 length: 14 amino acids. Germline V lookup: CDR1 SGHVS, CDR2 FNYEAQ. With 5 bases clipped from V and 9 bases from J, the junction kept 10 bases outside the gene matches. The CDR3 coding sequence is TGTGCCAGCAGCCCCGACAGGGGATCCGGAACGCAGTATTTT. It translates to CASSPDRGSGTQYF.

This chain joins TRBV11-3 and TRBJ1-1; weak D call: TRBD1 (5 bases). With 8 bases removed from V and 1 base from J, the gap between germline ends came to 11 bases. Germline lookup yields CDR1 SGHNT and CDR2 YENEEA. The CDR3 runs to 13 residues. CDR3 region: CASCKQENTEAFF. The CDR3 coding sequence is TGTGCCAGCTGTAAACAGGAGAACACTGAAGCTTTCTTT.

The table lists this clone with a count of one. The chain uses TRBV7-6 and TRBJ2-1; D might be TRBD1 (5 bases). V dropped 4 bases and J dropped 8 bases, with 15 bases sitting between them. This CDR3 has 14 residues. Germline V CDR1 and CDR2: SGHVS, FNYEAQ. Written as DNA, the CDR3 is TGTGCCAGCAGCTGGGCAGGGAATAACGATGAGCAGTTCTTC. Amino acid sequence: CASSWAGNNDEQFF.

The rearrangement links TRBV19 to TRBJ1-2, with 9 bases that match TRBD1. Germline V gene lookup returns CDR1 LNHDA and CDR2 SQIVND (reference sequence). V was clipped by 3 bases and J by 6 bases; unmatched bases: 11. This CDR3 region has 16 residues. The DNA of the CDR3 is TGTGCCAGTAGTATCGGGACAGGGCCACGGATTCATGGCTACACCTTC. Amino acids: CASSIGTGPRIHGYTF.

This chain connects TRBV18 to TRBJ2-7; possibly TRBD1 for D (5 bases). The CDR3 is 15 residues long. Germline CDR1 is KGHSH and CDR2 is LQKENI. Trimming took 3 bases from V and 5 from J, leaving 17 bases between them. CDR3 in amino acids: CASSPSGPTGDEQYF. Written as DNA, the CDR3 is TGTGCCAGCTCACCCTCGGGCCCTACAGGCGACGAGCAGTACTTC.

The chain uses TRBV7-2 and TRBJ1-2; D is unresolved. Trimming removed 4 bases from V and 0 bases from J, with 9 bases in between. The CDR3 is 14 residues long. Germline V lookup: CDR1 SGHTA, CDR2 FQGNSA. CDR3 residues: CASSSYLANYGYTF. Here the CDR3 DNA reads TGTGCCAGCAGCTCGTATTTAGCTAACTATGGCTACACCTTC.

The gene calls are TRBV13 and TRBJ1-3, with D perhaps TRBD1 (5 bases). Looked up from germline, CDR1 is PRHDT and CDR2 is FYEKMQ (reference sequence). Deletions cut 5 bases from V and 2 bases from J, with 13 bases between. CDR3 length: 15 amino acids. This CDR3 is CASSQRGGPGNTIYF. Here the CDR3 DNA reads TGTGCCAGCAGCCAGCGGGGGGGACCTGGAAACACCATATATTTT. The whole variable domain, remainder taken from reference TRBV13 and TRBJ1-3, is AAGVIQSPRHLIKEKRETATLKCYPIPRHDTVYWYQQGPGQDPQFLISFYEKMQSDKGSIPDRFSAQQFSDYHSELNMSSLELGDSALYFCASSQRGGPGNTIYFGEGSWLTVV.

V and J are TRBV7-8 and TRBJ2-7; 12 nucleotides match TRBD1. The germline gives CDR1 SGHVS, CDR2 FQNEAQ. V shed 4 bases, J shed 4 bases, and the junction held 8 bases outside the gene matches. The CDR3 covers 16 residues. In DNA form, the CDR3 reads TGTGCCAGCAGCTCCGAAAGGGACAGGGGGCAATACGAGCAGTACTTC. Protein sequence: CASSSERDRGQYEQYF.

This clone has only a few counts. The J gene is TRBJ2-6, the V gene TRBV2, with 9 bases lining up with TRBD1. Looked up from germline, CDR1 is SNHLY and CDR2 is FYNNEI. V lost 6 bases, J lost 0 bases, and 6 bases stayed unmatched. This CDR3 spans 17 amino acids. The DNA of the CDR3 is TGTGCCAGCAGGACCGGGACAGGGAACTCTGGGGCCAACGTCCTGACTTTC. This gives the protein CASRTGTGNSGANVLTF.

The CDR3 protein is CASSLDTGLGYGYTF. Written as DNA, the CDR3 is TGCGCCAGCAGCTTGGATACAGGGTTAGGATATGGCTACACCTTC. The chain uses TRBV5-1 and TRBJ1-2, with D perhaps TRBD1 (6 bases). V was shortened by 0 bases and J by 5 bases, with 14 bases between the two germline ends. The CDR3 is 15 amino acids. Germline CDR1 and CDR2: SGHRS and YFSETQ.